Listed below are T cell receptor beta chains from one sample, sequenced in a study of T cells in tumors after PD-1 blockade. Profiled with immunoSEQ multiplex PCR; TCRdb holds only in-frame clones, not every one. There are fewer than 40,000 clones in the sample; 73% occur only once, and under 40% lies in the top ten. This material consisted of PBMCs, taken after anti-PD-1 treatment. These receptors originate from a human donor with basal cell carcinoma. CDR3s include the opening cysteine and the closing phenylalanine or tryptophan. The D gene is left open where the match is weak. The listing skips clone size in some rows; elsewhere it reads once, few, many or a size class.

D gene | J gene | clone size | V gene | CDR3 DNA | CDR3 protein
. | TRBJ2-7 | . | TRBV27 | TGTGCCAGCAGTTTAAACCGGGCAGCCCCCCACTACGAGCAGTACTTC | CASSLNRAAPHYEQYF
. | TRBJ1-3 | . | TRBV24-1 | TGTGCCACCAGTGATTCAAATACAGGGAGCGGAAACACCATATATTTT | CATSDSNTGSGNTIYF
TRBD1 | TRBJ2-5 | . | TRBV2 | TGTGCCAGCAGCCGAAGGGGGACAGCCCAAGAGACCCAGTACTTC | CASSRRGTAQETQYF
TRBD1 | TRBJ2-7 | . | TRBV6-5 | TGTGCCAGCAGTTTAGGACAGGGTCCGGCCTACGAGCAGTACTTC | CASSLGQGPAYEQYF
TRBD2 | TRBJ2-5 | . | TRBV15 | TGTGCCACCAGCAGAGCGGGAGGGTATATCGAGACCCAGTACTTC | CATSRAGGYIETQYF
TRBD2 | TRBJ2-7 | . | TRBV18 | TGTGCCAGCTCACCGCGCGGTCTGTGGACGACTAGCAGCCCCTACGAGCAGTACTTC | CASSPRGLWTTSSPYEQYF
TRBD1 | TRBJ1-3 | . | TRBV7-9 | TGTGCCAGCAGCGAAGGACAGGGTGTATCCGGAAACACCATATATTTT | CASSEGQGVSGNTIYF
. | TRBJ2-2 | few | TRBV18 | TGTGCCAGCTCACCGAAATCTGGCGGGGAGCTGTTTTTT | CASSPKSGGELFF
TRBD1 | TRBJ1-2 | . | TRBV6-5 | TGTGCCAGCATTATATCCGGGACAGGAGACTATGGCTACACCTTC | CASIISGTGDYGYTF
TRBD2 | TRBJ2-1 | . | TRBV5-8 | TGTGCCAGCAGCTTCGGGGGGAATCCCAATGAGCAGTTCTTC | CASSFGGNPNEQFF
TRBD2 | TRBJ2-7 | . | TRBV6-2/TRBV6-3 | TGTGCCAGCAGTTATCCGTCGCTAGCGGGAGGGCTCGAGCAGTACTTC | CASSYPSLAGGLEQYF
. | TRBJ2-3 | . | TRBV7-2 | TGTGCCAGCAGCTTAGTACGAGAAGATACGCAGTATTTT | CASSLVREDTQYF
TRBD1 | TRBJ2-3 | . | TRBV7-3 | TGTGCCAGCAGCCTGGACAGGGGGACAGATACGCAGTATTTT | CASSLDRGTDTQYF
. | TRBJ1-3 | medium-sized | TRBV7-9 | TGTGCCAGCAGCTCGCACCGAGGGACGGTCGTTCCTGGAAACACCATATATTTT | CASSSHRGTVVPGNTIYF
. | TRBJ1-5 | few | TRBV10-3 | TGTGCCATCAGTGAAGGTCGGGCAGGGGTTAATCAGCCCCAGCATTTT | CAISEGRAGVNQPQHF
. | TRBJ2-2 | . | TRBV27 | TGTGCCAGCAGTTTAGAAGAGTATACCGGGGAGCTGTTTTTT | CASSLEEYTGELFF
. | TRBJ2-5 | once | TRBV7-6 | TGTGCCAGCAGCTTAGTAACAACCGGGGAGACCCAGTACTTC | CASSLVTTGETQYF
. | TRBJ2-4 | . | TRBV19 | TGTGCCAGTAGTTTGCGGGACGGCAAAAACATTCAGTACTTC | CASSLRDGKNIQYF
. | TRBJ1-2 | . | TRBV6-1 | TGTGCCAGCAGTGAAGATGTTAGGCGAGGCGGCTACACCTTC | CASSEDVRRGGYTF
. | TRBJ1-5 | . | TRBV21-1 | TGTGCCCGCGGTGGGGGGTATAGCAATCAGCCCCAGCATTTT | CARGGGYSNQPQHF
. | TRBJ1-5 | . | TRBV30 | TGTGCCTGGAGTGTAGGAGCTGACAATCAGCCCCAGCATTTT | CAWSVGADNQPQHF
. | TRBJ2-3 | few | TRBV10-3 | TGTGCCATCAGTGAGTCGGGGGGGGCTAGCACAGATACGCAGTATTTT | CAISESGGASTDTQYF
. | TRBJ1-1 | . | TRBV6-5 | TGTGCCAGCAGTTACGGGGGGCCTGAAGCTTTCTTT | CASSYGGPEAFF
. | TRBJ1-1 | . | TRBV24-1 | TGTGCCACCAAAAAGACAAGCAACACTGAAGCTTTCTTT | CATKKTSNTEAFF
TRBD2 | TRBJ2-7 | once | TRBV9 | TGTGCCAGCAGCGGGGGACTAGCGAACCACGAGCAGTACTTC | CASSGGLANHEQYF
TRBD1 | TRBJ1-3 | few | TRBV20-1 | TGCAGTGCCCTGACAGGGGACACCATATATTTT | CSALTGDTIYF
TRBD1 | TRBJ1-5 | . | TRBV2 | TGTGCCAGCAGTGAGCAGGGGGCGGGACAGCCCCAGCATTTT | CASSEQGAGQPQHF
. | TRBJ1-5 | . | TRBV28 | TGTGCCAGCAGTTTGGCCGCGGGCAATCAGCCCCAGCATTTT | CASSLAAGNQPQHF
. | TRBJ2-4 | . | TRBV19 | TGTGCCAGTAGTATTATGTGGGGGGGCCAAAACATTCAGTACTTC | CASSIMWGGQNIQYF
TRBD1 | TRBJ1-1 | few | TRBV12-5 | TGTGCTAGTGGTTCCCTCGGGCAGGGGGCCCTGAACACTGAAGCTTTCTTT | CASGSLGQGALNTEAFF
TRBD1 | TRBJ1-4 | . | TRBV4-1 | TGCGCCAGCAGCCAAGATCGACAGGGGCCCGCGGAAAAACTGTTTTTT | CASSQDRQGPAEKLFF
. | TRBJ1-1 | . | TRBV3-1/TRBV3-2 | TGTGCCAGCAGCTTTGACTGGAACACTGAAGCTTTCTTT | CASSFDWNTEAFF
. | TRBJ1-6 | few | TRBV3-1/TRBV3-2 | TGTGCCAGCAGCCAAGACTGGGAGATCTATAATTCACCCCTCCACTTT | CASSQDWEIYNSPLHF
. | TRBJ2-1 | . | TRBV27 | TGTGCCAGCAGTCTCTTCGCCCCCGCTCCTAGGGGGTCCTACAATGAGCAGTTCTTC | CASSLFAPAPRGSYNEQFF
. | TRBJ2-5 | . | TRBV27 | TGTGCCAGCAGTATGAGGTCTTGGGAAGAGACCCAGTACTTC | CASSMRSWEETQYF
TRBD1 | TRBJ1-2 | . | TRBV6-5 | TGTGCCAGCGCGGACAGGGGTGCTGGCTACACCTTC | CASADRGAGYTF
. | TRBJ1-2 | . | TRBV6-5 | TGTGCCAGCAGACGAGGAGATGCAGCCTATGGCTACACCTTC | CASRRGDAAYGYTF
. | TRBJ1-6 | . | TRBV5-6 | TGTGCCAGCAGCCCGTCAACAGGCCTTATAAATTCACCCCTCCACTTT | CASSPSTGLINSPLHF
TRBD1 | TRBJ1-1 | large | TRBV7-9 | TGTGCCAGCACCGGACAGGGGAACACTGAAGCTTTCTTT | CASTGQGNTEAFF
. | TRBJ1-2 | . | TRBV5-6 | TGTGCCAGCAGCTTGGCAGGGCAAACCTCTAACTATGGCTACACCTTC | CASSLAGQTSNYGYTF
TRBD1 | TRBJ1-5 | . | TRBV5-6 | TGTGCCAGCAGCTTGGCCAGGGGGTATAAGGCCCAGCATTTT | CASSLARGYKAQHF
TRBD1 | TRBJ1-5 | few | TRBV27 | TGTGCCAGCAGTTCCGGGACAGGCGGTAGAAAGCCCCAGCATTTT | CASSSGTGGRKPQHF
TRBD1 | TRBJ1-2 | . | TRBV6-1 | TGTGCCAGCAGTGAACGGGACAGGGTGGAGAATGGCTACACCTTC | CASSERDRVENGYTF
. | TRBJ1-6 | . | TRBV7-8 | TGTGCCAGCAGCTTAGTTTCACAGGGTAGTTCACCCCTCCACTTT | CASSLVSQGSSPLHF
. | TRBJ1-1 | . | TRBV11-3 | TGTGCCAGCAGCTTTGGTAACAGGGAGAACACTGAAGCTTTCTTT | CASSFGNRENTEAFF
. | TRBJ1-1 | . | TRBV6-6 | TGTGCCAGCCATACTAATCGGGGTGGCATGAACACTGAAGCTTTCTTT | CASHTNRGGMNTEAFF